This TCR beta chain was sequenced for a study of Ad26.COV2.S vaccination and SARS-CoV-2 variants. Overall study context: The trial was COV1001 and the donor's arm was Ad26.COV2.S. General study results and limits: Recipients given vaccine exceeded placebo recipients in spike-specific TCR breadth.

The repertoire was sequenced with immunoSEQ multiplex PCR; TCRdb's copy has only in-frame clones and lacks some. The sample records about 680,000 clones, roughly 90% being singletons. For this clone: No antigen is known for it.

The treatment is: 19 received Ad26.COV2.S at low or high dose, single or two shots; about 5 received placebo; per-sample allocation not given. Day 63 following the first vaccine or placebo injection was when the samples were taken. The CDR3 runs 15 residues. The ends were cut back, 2 bases at V and 3 bases at J, with 14 bases in the middle. Germline-derived CDR1 and CDR2 are SGHTA and FQGNSA. The chain combines TRBV7-2 with TRBJ2-7, with D possibly TRBD2 on 7 matching bases. The sequence derives from a person between 18 and 65 years old who received the Ad26.COV2.S COVID-19 vaccine or a placebo. This specimen was peripheral blood, taken in a trial of Ad26.COV2.S vaccine versus placebo. CDR3 region: CASSLRGGADYEQYF. The CDR3 bases are TGTGCCAGCAGCTTAAGAGGGGGGGCTGACTACGAGCAGTACTTC.